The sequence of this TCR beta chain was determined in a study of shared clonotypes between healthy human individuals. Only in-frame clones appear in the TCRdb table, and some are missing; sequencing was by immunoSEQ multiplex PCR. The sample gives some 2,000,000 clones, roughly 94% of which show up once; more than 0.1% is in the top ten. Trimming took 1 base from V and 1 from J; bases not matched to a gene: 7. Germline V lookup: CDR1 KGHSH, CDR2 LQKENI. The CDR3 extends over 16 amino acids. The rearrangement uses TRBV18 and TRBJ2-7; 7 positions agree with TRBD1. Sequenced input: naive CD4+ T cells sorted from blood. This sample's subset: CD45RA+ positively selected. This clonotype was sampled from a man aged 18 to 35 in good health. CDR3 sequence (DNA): TGTGCCAGCTCACCACAGGGGGCCTTCCTATCCTACGAGCAGTACTTC. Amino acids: CASSPQGAFLSYEQYF.